This T cell receptor (beta chain) was sequenced for a study of CD8+CD57+ T cells in acquired aplastic anemia. Researchers used genomic DNA as the template to profile TCR beta VDJ and CDR3. TCRdb re-derived calls from the reads in MiXCR, one entry per CDR3 protein. The sample has around 430,000 distinct CDR3 sequences, less than 35% seen once. The authors sequenced patients whose flow cytometry had shown CD8+CD57+ cell expansion. In germline, CDR1 is SNHLY, CDR2 FYNNEI. CDR3 size: 16 residues. J gave up 0 bases and V 6 bases, and 8 bases lay outside the gene matches. This receptor was identified in a human donor with aplastic anemia. Material for sequencing was sorted CD4+, CD8+, or CD8+CD57+ T cells (not recorded which) from PBMCs. The J gene is TRBJ1-2, the V gene TRBV2; TRBD1 matches 9 bases. The CDR3 region is CASRGGQGTANYGYTF. DNA of the CDR3: TGTGCCAGCAGGGGAGGACAGGGGACGGCTAACTATGGCTACACCTTC.